What follows describes a single T cell receptor (beta chain). The sample is drawn from a study of blood T cell repertoires in COVID-19. Across the whole study: PBMCs, B-cell-depleted T cells, or T cells provided the cDNA or gDNA that made up the material.

Clones were read by immunoSEQ multiplex PCR, and TCRdb kept only the in-frame ones, dropping some. The table lists more than 100,000 clones, 55% to 75% of them singletons. The sequence was collected from a human donor with acute or convalescent COVID-19. The donor label of this sample is uncertain. The sequenced sample was peripheral blood.

CDR3 DNA: TGTGCCAGCGGGGACAGCAATAACTATGGCTACACCTTC. It translates to CASGDSNNYGYTF. The chain has TRBV12-3 or TRBV12-4 and TRBJ1-2; 7 bases line up with TRBD1. The CDR3 length is 13 residues. Losses at the gene ends were 8 bases for V and 1 base for J; bases not matched to a gene: 4.